The rows below give T cell receptor beta chains drawn from one sample of a study of PD-1 blockade in classical Hodgkin lymphoma. TCRdb's copy holds only in-frame clones and misses some; the assay was immunoSEQ multiplex PCR. The profile shows about 15,000 clones, more than 70% of them singletons. Sequencing used CD4+ T cells from blood. Receptor source: a human donor with classical Hodgkin lymphoma. Both conserved end residues are part of each CDR3. A D gene is named only where the DNA matches it firmly. Rows may omit the clone size; those that give it use once, few, many or a size class.

TRBV5-1,TRBJ2-7,NA,NA,TGCGCCAGCAGCTTGGCAGGGAACGAGCAGTACTTC,CASSLAGNEQYF
TRBV7-2,TRBJ2-7,once,TRBD2,TGTGCCAGCAGCTGGGGCACTAGCGGGAGGGGTTACGAGCAGTACTTC,CASSWGTSGRGYEQYF
TRBV6-5,TRBJ2-7,NA,NA,TGTGCCAGCAGTTACGGGTGGCAGCTAAGCTCCTACGAGCAGTACTTC,CASSYGWQLSSYEQYF
TRBV30,TRBJ1-6,NA,NA,TGTGCCTGGAGGTCTGGGGGGGCGTATAATTCACCCCTCCACTTT,CAWRSGGAYNSPLHF
TRBV6-6,TRBJ2-7,NA,NA,TGTGCCAGCAGTTACTCGGACCAGGGGAAAGGTTACGAGCAGTACTTC,CASSYSDQGKGYEQYF
TRBV5-3,TRBJ1-5,NA,NA,TGTGCCAGCAGCTCGGGACTCCTTAGCAATCAGCCCCAGCATTTT,CASSSGLLSNQPQHF
TRBV19,TRBJ2-5,few,TRBD2,TGTGCCAGTAGTACAGGACTAGCGGGAGAGGGGGAGACCCAGTACTTC,CASSTGLAGEGETQYF
TRBV28,TRBJ1-2,NA,NA,TGTGCCAGCAGTCCCCCGGGGGAGTATGGCTACACCTTC,CASSPPGEYGYTF
TRBV6-6,TRBJ2-7,NA,TRBD2,TGTGCCAGCAGTTACCCCCTAGGGGAGGGCCAAGACGAGCAGTACTTC,CASSYPLGEGQDEQYF
TRBV9,TRBJ2-3,NA,TRBD2,TGTGCCAGCACCCCGACTAGCGGGTTCACAGATACGCAGTATTTT,CASTPTSGFTDTQYF
TRBV6-5,TRBJ1-2,NA,NA,TGTGCCAGCAGTTTCCGCCAGCCTAACTATGGCTACACCTTC,CASSFRQPNYGYTF
TRBV27,TRBJ1-3,NA,NA,TGTGCCAGCCGGGCAGGGCGCGGAAACACCATATATTTT,CASRAGRGNTIYF
TRBV7-9,TRBJ2-1,NA,NA,TGTGCCAGCAGCTTATCCGGGACTCGAAACAATGAGCAGTTCTTC,CASSLSGTRNNEQFF
TRBV4-1,TRBJ2-1,NA,TRBD2,TGCGCCAGCAGCCAAAGCGGGGGAAATTACAATGAGCAGTTCTTC,CASSQSGGNYNEQFF
TRBV19,TRBJ1-2,NA,NA,TGTGCCAGTAGTGTGACAGGAAACCCCTATGGCTACACCTTC,CASSVTGNPYGYTF
TRBV15,TRBJ1-2,NA,TRBD1,TGTGCCACCAGCAGAGATAGGGACAGTAGCAGAGTATTC,CATSRDRDSSRVF
TRBV7-2,TRBJ2-1,NA,NA,TGTGCCAGCAGCCCCTCTCGTCTAGGTTCTAGCTATGAGCAGTTCTTC,CASSPSRLGSSYEQFF
TRBV5-4,TRBJ2-3,NA,TRBD2,TGTGCCAGCAGCTTGGCCGGGACTAGAACAGATACGCAGTATTTT,CASSLAGTRTDTQYF
TRBV28,TRBJ1-5,NA,NA,TGTGCCAGCAGTTTGAGGACACAAATGGGACAGCCCCAGCATTTT,CASSLRTQMGQPQHF
TRBV9,TRBJ1-4,NA,NA,TGTGCCAGCAGCCCCCTGGAGAGAACTAATGAAAAACTGTTTTTT,CASSPLERTNEKLFF
TRBV7-4,TRBJ1-5,NA,NA,TGTGCCAGCAGCAACACAGGGTATGGAGTCAATCAGCCCCAGCATTTT,CASSNTGYGVNQPQHF
TRBV11-2,TRBJ1-3,NA,TRBD1,TGTGCCAGCAGCTCGCGGACAGGCCAAAGAAACACCATATATTTT,CASSSRTGQRNTIYF
TRBV6-1,TRBJ2-7,few,NA,TGTGCCAGCAAGGTTCAGTGGAGTCGGGACGAGCAGTACTTC,CASKVQWSRDEQYF
TRBV19,TRBJ2-1,NA,NA,TGTGCCAGTAGTATGGGAGCGAGGGGGTCCAATGAGCAGTTCTTC,CASSMGARGSNEQFF
TRBV5-5,TRBJ1-6,NA,NA,TGTGCCAGCAGCTTCCCCGACCTGGATTCACCCCTCCACTTT,CASSFPDLDSPLHF
TRBV11-3,TRBJ2-6,NA,TRBD1,TGTGCCAGCAGCTTTGGGACAGGGAACCCTGGGGCCAACGTCCTGACTTTC,CASSFGTGNPGANVLTF
TRBV5-3,TRBJ1-6,once,NA,TGTGCCAGAAGCTTGGATCGGGCAAACAAATCACCCCTCCACTTT,CARSLDRANKSPLHF
TRBV29-1,TRBJ2-3,NA,NA,TGCAGCGTTGAAGAGAAAAGAACAGATACGCAGTATTTT,CSVEEKRTDTQYF
TRBV7-2,TRBJ1-5,NA,NA,TGTGCCAGCAGCCAAGACAGAGTCAATCAGCCCCAGCATTTT,CASSQDRVNQPQHF
TRBV4-3,TRBJ2-7,NA,NA,TGCGCCAGCAGCCAAGAACCAGGCAGGGGCTACGAGCAGTACTTC,CASSQEPGRGYEQYF
TRBV2,TRBJ2-4,NA,NA,TGTGCCAGCAGTGGACAGTTTCTAGCCAAAAACATTCAGTACTTC,CASSGQFLAKNIQYF
TRBV7-4,TRBJ2-1,NA,TRBD2,TGTGCCAGCACCAAGGTAGCGGGAGTCAATGAGCAGTTCTTC,CASTKVAGVNEQFF
TRBV11-2,TRBJ2-2,NA,NA,TGTGCCAGCAGCTTAACAGGGAATCCGAACACCGGGGAGCTGTTTTTT,CASSLTGNPNTGELFF
TRBV10-3,TRBJ1-2,NA,TRBD1,TGTGCCATCAGTTCGGCTACGACAGGGGCGGACGGCTACACCTTC,CAISSATTGADGYTF
TRBV7-9,TRBJ2-1,NA,TRBD2,TGTGCCAGCAGCGCCTCCTTGGGAGCGGGAGGGCCGGATGAGCAGTTCTTC,CASSASLGAGGPDEQFF
TRBV7-2,TRBJ1-1,NA,TRBD1,TGTGCCAGCAGTCCGGACAGGACCTTAACTGAAGCTTTCTTT,CASSPDRTLTEAFF
TRBV5-4,TRBJ2-2,NA,NA,TGTGCCAGCAGCTTGAAGCGGGCGAACACCGGGGAGCTGTTTTTT,CASSLKRANTGELFF
TRBV29-1,TRBJ1-1,NA,TRBD1,TGCAGCGCTCAGACAGGGGGCCAGACTGAAGCTTTCTTT,CSAQTGGQTEAFF
TRBV5-6,TRBJ2-3,NA,NA,TGTGCCAGCAGCTGGCGGACCCTCGGGGGGTATTTT,CASSWRTLGGYF
TRBV7-2,TRBJ2-1,NA,TRBD2,TGTGCCAGCAGCGCCCAGTTACTAGCGGAAGGGCACAATGAGCAGTTCTTC,CASSAQLLAEGHNEQFF
TRBV19,TRBJ1-5,NA,TRBD1,TGTGCCAGTAGTATAGGACGAGACAGGGGAGATCAGCCCCAGCATTTT,CASSIGRDRGDQPQHF
TRBV18,TRBJ2-7,few,TRBD2,TGTGCCAGCTCACCACAATTTCAGGGAGGGAACGAGCAGTACTTC,CASSPQFQGGNEQYF
TRBV7-2,TRBJ2-7,NA,NA,TGTGCCAGCACCTCACCAGCCTACGAGCAGTACTTC,CASTSPAYEQYF
TRBV4-3,TRBJ1-2,NA,TRBD1,TGCGCCAGCAGCCGAGGGGGCGCGAGAGGCTACACCTTC,CASSRGGARGYTF
TRBV19,TRBJ1-5,NA,TRBD1,TGTGCCAGTAGCGGGACAGGGGGACGCAATCAGCCCCAGCATTTT,CASSGTGGRNQPQHF
TRBV6-1,TRBJ1-1,NA,NA,TGTGCCAGCAGTGAAGAACCGGGGGTGAACACTGAAGCTTTCTTT,CASSEEPGVNTEAFF
TRBV4-1,TRBJ1-1,once,NA,TGCGCCAGCAGCCAAGGTCGGGGGGCTCTTACTGAAGCTTTCTTT,CASSQGRGALTEAFF